This entry lists 8 T cell receptor beta chains sequenced from one sample in a study of T cell repertoires in cytomegalovirus infection (dated by TCRdb to about 2019). This sample was sequenced with an Illumina HiSeq 1500. TCRdb handled the public reads itself, with Q25 trimming in fastp and clone calling in MiXCR, and kept productive beta chains. Identical CDR3 protein sequences are pooled into one entry, listed with their most common genes and DNA. Counted in this sample were roughly 180,000 distinct CDR3 sequences; roughly 17% of them appeared once. Of the sample, about 25% is held by the ten largest clones. Sequencing was carried out using CD8+ T cells from PBMCs. These receptors were collected from a human donor in good health (CMV status not recorded). Some clones in this sample may be carry-over from other donors' samples.

V is TRBV28 and J is TRBJ1-5; D possibly corresponds to TRBD1 (6 bases). The CDR3 length is 19 residues. The V gene lost 6 bases and the J gene lost 5 bases, with 29 bases spanning the gap. The germline V gene encodes CDR1 MDHEN and CDR2 SYDVKM. The CDR3 nucleotides are TGTGCCAGCAGCCCCCAACAGGGATTATTCGGCCATGGGGATCAGCCCCAGCATTTT. Amino acid sequence: CASSPQQGLFGHGDQPQHF.

This clonotype was counted between two and nine times. V gene TRBV12-3 or TRBV12-4 combines with J gene TRBJ1-1; possibly TRBD1 for D (6 bases). This CDR3 is 14 amino acids long. V was shortened by 6 bases and J by 2 bases, with 13 bases between the two germline ends. In nucleotides, the CDR3 is TGTGCCAGCAGGCCGGGACACCAAAACACTGAAGCTTTCTTT. Its protein product is CASRPGHQNTEAFF.

The V and J genes are TRBV27 and TRBJ2-3; D remains ambiguous. Germline CDR1 is MNHEY and CDR2 is SMNVEV (reference sequence). The ends were cut back, 3 bases at V and 4 bases at J, with 14 bases in the middle. The length of the CDR3 is 15 residues. CDR3 protein: CASSFDLGFADTQYF. Here the CDR3 DNA reads TGTGCCAGCAGTTTCGATTTAGGGTTTGCAGATACGCAGTATTTT.

The chain carries TRBV7-2 and TRBJ2-1, with D possibly matching TRBD2 (6 bases). Germline V CDR1 and CDR2: SGHTA, FQGNSA. V lost 1 base and J 1 base, leaving 11 bases between the germline ends. This CDR3 region has 16 residues. CDR3 protein: CASSLVWRGSYNEQFF. In DNA, the CDR3 is TGTGCCAGCAGCTTAGTCTGGCGGGGTTCCTACAATGAGCAGTTCTTC. The variable domain in full, completed from reference TRBV7-2 and TRBJ2-1, reads GAGVSQSPSNKVTEKGKDVELRCDPISGHTALYWYRQSLGQGLEFLIYFQGNSAPDKSGLPSDRFSAERTGGSVSTLTIQRTQQEDSAVYLCASSLVWRGSYNEQFFGPGTRLTVL.

The rearrangement uses TRBV11-2 and TRBJ1-2, with TRBD1 as a possible D gene (5 bases). Germline CDR1 and CDR2: SGHAT and FQNNGV. CDR3 length equals 16 residues. Trimming cost V 8 bases and J 6 bases, with 25 bases left between them. The CDR3 coding sequence is TGTGCCAGCGGACCGAGCGCCGGGTCTATCAGGGATGGCTACACCTTC. Amino acids: CASGPSAGSIRDGYTF.

Only a few counts were recorded for this clonotype. This sequence joins TRBV28 and TRBJ1-5; tentatively, D is TRBD1 (5 bases). Germline values: CDR1 MDHEN, CDR2 SYDVKM. V lost 2 bases to trimming and J lost 0 bases, with 14 bases between them. The CDR3 is made up of 17 amino acids. Here the CDR3 DNA reads TGTGCCAGCAGTTTACGGTGGCAGGGCAATAGCAATCAGCCCCAGCATTTT. It yields the protein CASSLRWQGNSNQPQHF.

This clonotype was observed a few times. This chain joins TRBV28 and TRBJ1-2; D may be TRBD1 (5 bases). The CDR3 is 13 amino acids. Germline V lookup: CDR1 MDHEN, CDR2 SYDVKM. V lost 6 bases and J 5 bases, leaving 13 bases between the germline ends. CDR3 nucleotides: TGTGCCAGCAGCTTAACAGGCGGTTATGGCTACACCTTC. This codes for CASSLTGGYGYTF.

This clonotype was detected a few times. The chain couples TRBV4-2 to TRBJ1-2, with D unclear. The CDR3 has 16 residues. Trimming left V 2 bases short and J 0 bases short, with 13 bases between. Germline CDR1 LGHNA, CDR2 YNFKEQ. As DNA, the CDR3 is TGTGCCAGCAGCCAAACTGTGGACGCTACTAACTATGGCTACACCTTC. Amino acids: CASSQTVDATNYGYTF.